What follows are 15 T cell receptor beta chains derived from one specimen sequenced in a study of CD4 T cells in relation to SARS-CoV-2 and coronaviruses. Before the COVID-19 pandemic, during about 2011-2019, CD4+ T cells were taken from unexposed donors. The cells were cultured for about 10 days before CD4+ T cells were isolated. Antigens for these TCRs are unknown. Some clones are missing from TCRdb's copy, which holds only in-frame ones; the method was immunoSEQ multiplex PCR. This sample carries under 20,000 clones, about 70% of them seen once, and the ten largest clones take approximately 30%. Sequencing used CD4+ T cells from PBMCs, cultured in vitro. The origin of the receptors is a human donor in good health.

V gene TRBV3-1 (or the pseudogene TRBV3-2) combines with J gene TRBJ1-5; D gene ambiguous. CDR3 length: 14 amino acids. From germline, CDR1 is LGHDT and CDR2 YNNKEL (reference sequence). Trimming pared 4 bases from V and 1 base from J, leaving 8 bases between. The CDR3 spells CASSPRPSNQPQHF. DNA of the CDR3: TGTGCCAGCAGCCCCCGACCGAGCAATCAGCCCCAGCATTTT.

The V and J genes are TRBV6-5 and TRBJ2-2, with D unresolved. CDR1 and CDR2 (germline): MNHEY, SVGAGI. The germline V and J ends were trimmed by 8 bases and 1 base, with 11 bases remaining between them. The CDR3 is 14 residues long. CDR3 amino acids: CASGPAGNTGELFF. In DNA form, the CDR3 reads TGTGCCAGCGGACCAGCCGGGAACACCGGGGAGCTGTTTTTT.

The chain couples TRBV11-2 to TRBJ1-4, with 7 nucleotides matching TRBD1. With 1 base clipped from V and 5 bases from J, the junction kept 4 bases outside the gene matches. Germline V lookup: CDR1 SGHAT, CDR2 FQNNGV. This CDR3 has 15 amino acids. CDR3 nucleotides: TGTGCCAGCAGCTTAGGAGGGACAGCAAATGAAAAACTGTTTTTT. This encodes CASSLGGTANEKLFF.

This clone has only one observation. The rearrangement links TRBV30 to TRBJ1-6; D uncertain. V lost 3 bases and J 14 bases, leaving 23 bases between the germline ends. The CDR3 totals 15 residues. The V gene's germline CDR1 is GTSNPN and CDR2 SVGIG (reference sequence). CDR3: CAWRSKTDGRQALHF. The CDR3 DNA reads TGTGCCTGGAGATCCAAGACCGATGGACGGCAAGCCCTCCACTTT.

The V gene is TRBV5-1, the J gene TRBJ1-3; unclear D gene. Trimming took 4 bases from V and 1 from J, leaving 6 bases between them. The V gene's germline CDR1 is SGHRS and CDR2 YFSETQ. This CDR3 contains 13 residues. The CDR3 region is CASSQNSGNTIYF. CDR3 sequence (DNA): TGCGCCAGCAGCCAAAATTCTGGAAACACCATATATTTT.

This sequence joins TRBV6-1 and TRBJ2-3, with TRBD2 as a possible D gene (7 bases). Trimming left V 4 bases short and J 6 bases short, with 20 bases between. The CDR3 sequence is 16 residues long. Germline V lookup: CDR1 MNHNS, CDR2 SASEGT. This CDR3 reads CASSAWGGLSSDTQYF. The CDR3, as DNA: TGTGCCAGCAGTGCATGGGGGGGGCTATCTTCGGATACGCAGTATTTT.

The J gene is TRBJ1-3, the V gene TRBV12-3 or TRBV12-4; D is uncertain. V gave up 4 bases and J gave up 7 bases, with 5 bases separating them. The length of the CDR3 is 11 residues. CDR3 DNA: TGTGCCAGCAGTTCTTTTAACACCATATATTTT. The encoded protein is CASSSFNTIYF.

The chain combines TRBV28 with TRBJ1-1; weak D call: TRBD1 (5 bases). Per the germline V gene, CDR1 is MDHEN and CDR2 is SYDVKM. V lost 7 bases, J lost 1 base, and 16 bases lay in between. The CDR3 length is 15 residues. The CDR3: CASIGSAGGNTEAFF. DNA of the CDR3: TGTGCCAGCATCGGGTCGGCGGGGGGGAACACTGAAGCTTTCTTT.

The chain links TRBV29-1 to TRBJ2-1, with D tentatively TRBD2 (5 bases). V was pared by 4 bases and J by 8 bases, with 15 bases between. The CDR3 has 13 amino acids. Germline V lookup: CDR1 SQVTM, CDR2 ANQGSEA. The CDR3 protein is CSVAGLAGDEQFF. The CDR3, as DNA: TGCAGCGTTGCGGGGTTAGCTGGTGATGAGCAGTTCTTC.

The chain carries TRBV28 and TRBJ1-2; 10 nucleotides line up with TRBD1. This CDR3 is 14 amino acids long. Losses at the gene ends were 3 bases for V and 4 bases for J; bases not matched to a gene: 2. Germline values: CDR1 MDHEN, CDR2 SYDVKM. The DNA for the CDR3 is TGTGCCAGCAGTTTCGGGACAGGGGTCTATGGCTACACCTTC. Protein product: CASSFGTGVYGYTF.

This rearrangement joins TRBV2 to TRBJ2-7; no firm D call. Trimming shortened V by 6 bases and J by 2 bases, and 14 bases separated the two germline ends. The CDR3 length is 14 residues. Germline V gene data show CDR1 as SNHLY and CDR2 as FYNNEI. In DNA, the CDR3 is TGTGCCAGCAGAAGAGCGCGTCACCCCTACGAGCAGTACTTC. Translation: CASRRARHPYEQYF.

The chain combines TRBV10-3 with TRBJ2-7, with TRBD2 matching 13 bases. Germline V gene lookup returns CDR1 ENHRY and CDR2 SYGVKD. After removal of 2 bases from V and 3 bases from J, the junction contained 10 bases not matched to a gene. CDR3 length equals 18 residues. The DNA of the CDR3 is TGTGCCATCAGTGAGGAGACGGGGGGACTAGCGGGGAGCTACGAGCAGTACTTC. It translates to CAISEETGGLAGSYEQYF.

This clone was seen only once. The chain carries TRBV28 and TRBJ2-1; maybe TRBD1 (5 bases). Trimming cost V 8 bases and J 3 bases, with 20 bases left between them. The germline gives CDR1 MDHEN, CDR2 SYDVKM. The CDR3 is 16 amino acids. This CDR3 reads CASPTNPSQGYNEQFF. The CDR3 region has the DNA TGTGCCAGCCCGACGAATCCTTCCCAGGGCTACAATGAGCAGTTCTTC.

The chain combines TRBV6-1 with TRBJ2-6; D ambiguous. V shed 0 bases and J shed 0 bases, with 9 bases lying between them. This CDR3 is 17 amino acids long. Germline V CDR1 and CDR2: MNHNS, SASEGT. CDR3 coding DNA: TGTGCCAGCAGTGAAGCGGAGAGAATCTCTGGGGCCAACGTCCTGACTTTC. It codes for CASSEAERISGANVLTF.

The chain links TRBV30 to TRBJ2-7; perhaps D is TRBD1 or TRBD2 (5 bases each). Between the trimmed V and J ends, which lost 0 bases and 2 bases, there was a span of 14 bases. Per the germline V gene, CDR1 is GTSNPN and CDR2 is SVGIG (reference sequence). This CDR3 comprises 15 residues. The CDR3 region is CAWSVKSGTAYEQYF. DNA for the CDR3: TGTGCCTGGAGTGTAAAGTCAGGGACCGCCTACGAGCAGTACTTC.